This T cell receptor beta chain comes out of a study of cytomegalovirus exposure and HLA in healthy donors. At collection, donors were nominally healthy, but unrecorded immune exposures were probable. 13 Jbeta primers and 60 Vbeta primers were used for the PCR. Sequencing used immunoSEQ multiplex PCR; TCRdb keeps in-frame clones, though not all of them. Seen here are some 120,000 clones, approximately 81% observed once, and the top ten hold 3% to 4%. This clone was counted a single time. The V segment lost 5 bases and the J segment 7 bases; nucleotides outside the gene matches: 13. This CDR3 has 16 residues. Germline-derived CDR1 and CDR2 are SGHTA and FQGTGA.

This sequence was found in a woman in her 30s in good health and CMV-seronegative. The chain joins TRBV7-3 to TRBJ2-3; 9 bases map to TRBD2. Material for sequencing was PBMCs. CDR3 DNA sequence: TGTGCCAGCAGCCCAAGAGCCGGCGGGGGGGGACATACGCAGTATTTT. This codes for CASSPRAGGGGHTQYF. The full variable domain, in which reference TRBV7-3 and TRBJ2-3 provide the parts outside the CDR3, is GAGVSQTPSNKVTEKGKYVELRCDPISGHTALYWYRQSLGQGPEFLIYFQGTGAADDSGLPNDRFFAVRPEGSVSTLKIQRTERGDSAVYLCASSPRAGGGGHTQYFGPGTRLTVL.